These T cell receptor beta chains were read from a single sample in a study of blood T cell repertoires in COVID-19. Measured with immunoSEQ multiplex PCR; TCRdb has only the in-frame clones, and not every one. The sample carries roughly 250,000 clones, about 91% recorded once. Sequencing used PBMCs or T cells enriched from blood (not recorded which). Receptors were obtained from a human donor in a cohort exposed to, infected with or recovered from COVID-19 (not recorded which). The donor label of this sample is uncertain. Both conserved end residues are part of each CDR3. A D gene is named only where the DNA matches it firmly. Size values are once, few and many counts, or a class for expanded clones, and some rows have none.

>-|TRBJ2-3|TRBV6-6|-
CASSPQEGISSTDTQYF
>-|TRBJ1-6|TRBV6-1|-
CASSALRSSYNSPLHF
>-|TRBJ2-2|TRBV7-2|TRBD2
CASSLVRRGGPGELFF
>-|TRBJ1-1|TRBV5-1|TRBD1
CASSTTQGSETEAFF
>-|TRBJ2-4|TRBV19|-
CASSMETGHIQYF
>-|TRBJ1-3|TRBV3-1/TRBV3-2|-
CASSQDWHSGNTIYF
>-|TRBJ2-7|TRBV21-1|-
CASSKEAGGEQYF
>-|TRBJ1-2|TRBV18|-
CASSSSSGPRQGGYTF
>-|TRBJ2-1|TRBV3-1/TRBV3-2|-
CASSQDWGPYNEQFF
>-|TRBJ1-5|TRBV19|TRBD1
CASSKGQGNGNQPQHF
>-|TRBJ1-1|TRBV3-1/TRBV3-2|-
CASSQVGGAEAFF
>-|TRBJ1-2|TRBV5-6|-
CASSPRRIYGYTF
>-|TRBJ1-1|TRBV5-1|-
CASSSGSNTEAFF
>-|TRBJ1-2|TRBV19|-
CASSNPTTVQRYYGYTF
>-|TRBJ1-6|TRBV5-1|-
CASSFGQKPHYNSPLHF
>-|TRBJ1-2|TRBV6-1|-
CASSEAGGDYGYTF
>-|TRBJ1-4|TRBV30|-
CAWSYLGTNEKLFF
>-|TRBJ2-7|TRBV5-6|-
CASSRDTTYEQYF
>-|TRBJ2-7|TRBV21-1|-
CASSKPSGPSYEQYF
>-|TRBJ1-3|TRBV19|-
CASKTVGTIYF
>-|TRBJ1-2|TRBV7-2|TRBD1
CASSLDWQGGGYTF
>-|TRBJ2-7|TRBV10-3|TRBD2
CAISERAGVNEQYF
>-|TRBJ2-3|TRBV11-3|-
CASSSPWDFMGTDTQYF
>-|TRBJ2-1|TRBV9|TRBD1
CASSLDRDRGLDEQFF
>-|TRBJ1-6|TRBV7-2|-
CASSSLTGYNSPLHF
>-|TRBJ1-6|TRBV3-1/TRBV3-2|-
CASSQGYPGSFGDSPLHF
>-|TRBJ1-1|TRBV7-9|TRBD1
CASSPTGRTGLNTEAFF
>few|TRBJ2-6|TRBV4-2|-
CASSQESVSGANVLTF
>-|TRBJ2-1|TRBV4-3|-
CASSQGDREVEYEQFF
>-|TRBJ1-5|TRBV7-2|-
CASSSQGISNQPQHF
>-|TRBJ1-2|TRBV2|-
CASSPRDGYTF
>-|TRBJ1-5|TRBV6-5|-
CASILGGNQPQHF
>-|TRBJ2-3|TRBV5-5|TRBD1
CASSTGTGTSDTQYF
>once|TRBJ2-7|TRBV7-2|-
CASSSSGAGVVSYEQYF
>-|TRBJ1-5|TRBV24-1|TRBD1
CATSGTTGDQPQHF
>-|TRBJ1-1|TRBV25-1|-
CASSESGWGDTEAFF
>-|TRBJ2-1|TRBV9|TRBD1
CASSGPTGPENNEQFF
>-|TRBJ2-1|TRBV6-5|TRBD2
CASSYGGGSYNEQFF
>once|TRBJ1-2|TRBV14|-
CASSQGRGEYGYTF